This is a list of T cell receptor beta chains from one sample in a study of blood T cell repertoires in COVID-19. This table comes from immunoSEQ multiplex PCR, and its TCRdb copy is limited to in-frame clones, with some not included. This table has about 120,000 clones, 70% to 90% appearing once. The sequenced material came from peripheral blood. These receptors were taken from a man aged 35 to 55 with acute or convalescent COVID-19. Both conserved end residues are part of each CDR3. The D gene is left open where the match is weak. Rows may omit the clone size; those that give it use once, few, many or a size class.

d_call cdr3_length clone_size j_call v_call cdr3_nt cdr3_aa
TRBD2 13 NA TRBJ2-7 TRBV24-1 TGTGCCACCTCATCGGGGGGGACCTACGAGCAGTACTTC CATSSGGTYEQYF
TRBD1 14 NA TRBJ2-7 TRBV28 TGTGCCAGCAGTTTGGGACAGGGGGCTAGGGAGCAGTACTTC CASSLGQGAREQYF
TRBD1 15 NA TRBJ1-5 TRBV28 TGTGCCAGCAGTCCTTCCGACAGGACAGGTCAGCCCCAGCATTTT CASSPSDRTGQPQHF
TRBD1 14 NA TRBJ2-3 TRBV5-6 TGTGCCAGCAGCTGGACAGGGGGCACAGATACGCAGTATTTT CASSWTGGTDTQYF
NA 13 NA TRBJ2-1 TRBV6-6 TGTGCCAGCAGTCCGGTGGCCTACAATGAGCAGTTCTTC CASSPVAYNEQFF
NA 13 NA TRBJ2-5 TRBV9 TGTGCCAGCAGCGTTATGGGGGGTGAGACCCAGTACTTC CASSVMGGETQYF
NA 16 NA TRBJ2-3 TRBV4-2 TGTGCCAGCAGCCAAGCCCGGGGATCGGGCACAGATACGCAGTATTTT CASSQARGSGTDTQYF
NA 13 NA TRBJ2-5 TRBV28 TGTGCCAGCAGTTTCCCCAGTGGAGAGACCCAGTACTTC CASSFPSGETQYF
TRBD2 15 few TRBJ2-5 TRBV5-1 TGCGCCAGCAGCTTCGGAACTAGCGATACCGTGGCCCAGTACTTC CASSFGTSDTVAQYF
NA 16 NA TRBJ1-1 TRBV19 TGTGCCAGTAGTATAGTTCGGGGGGCTTTTAACACTGAAGCTTTCTTT CASSIVRGAFNTEAFF
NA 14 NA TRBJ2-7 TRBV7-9 TGTGCCAGCAGCTCGGGAGAATCACCGGGCGAGCAGTACTTC CASSSGESPGEQYF
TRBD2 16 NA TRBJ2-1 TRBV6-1 TGTGCCAGCAGTGAGACTAGCGGGAGCTCCTACAATGAGCAGTTCTTC CASSETSGSSYNEQFF
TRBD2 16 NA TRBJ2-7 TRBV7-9 TGTGCCAGCAGCTTAGTAAGGACTAGCGGGAGCTACGAGCAGTACTTC CASSLVRTSGSYEQYF
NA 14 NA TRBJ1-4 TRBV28 TGTGCCAGCAGTTTCGAATCACCAGGATTGGGAGTGTTTTTT CASSFESPGLGVFF
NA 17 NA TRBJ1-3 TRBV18 TGTGCCAGCTCACCCCCGAACTGGGCTTACTCTGGAAACACCATATATTTT CASSPPNWAYSGNTIYF
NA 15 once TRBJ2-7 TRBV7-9 TGTGCCAGCAGCAGAGAGAGGGATATCTCCTACGAGCAGTACTTC CASSRERDISYEQYF
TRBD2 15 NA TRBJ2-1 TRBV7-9 TGTGCCAGCAGCTTAGCGGCTAGCGGGGGCCTTGGGAAGTTCTTC CASSLAASGGLGKFF
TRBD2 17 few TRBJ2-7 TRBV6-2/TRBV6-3 TGTGCCAGCAGTTTCGAAACCGGGACTAGGGGCTCCTACGAGCAGTACTTC CASSFETGTRGSYEQYF
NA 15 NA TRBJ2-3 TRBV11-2 TGTGCCAGCAGCCCTAGTGTCGGGAGCACAGATACGCAGTATTTT CASSPSVGSTDTQYF
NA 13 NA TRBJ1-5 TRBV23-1 TGCGCCAGCAGTCGTGAGGGCTGGCAGCCCCAGCATTTT CASSREGWQPQHF
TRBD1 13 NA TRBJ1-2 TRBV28 TGTGCCAGCAGTCCGGACAGGGCTCGTGGCTACACCTTC CASSPDRARGYTF
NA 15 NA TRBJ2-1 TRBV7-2 TGTGCCAGCAGCTTAGGGCTAGCGACCTACAATGAGCAGTTCTTC CASSLGLATYNEQFF
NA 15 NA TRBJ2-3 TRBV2 TGTGCCAGCATCAGGGTACGGGCCCTCACAGATACGCAGTATTTT CASIRVRALTDTQYF
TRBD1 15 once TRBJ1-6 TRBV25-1 TGTGCCAGCAGTGGATGGACAGGGCATAATTCACCCCTCCACTTT CASSGWTGHNSPLHF
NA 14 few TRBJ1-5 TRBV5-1 TGCGCCAGCAGGTCAGGGGTAAGCAATCAGCCCCAGCATTTT CASRSGVSNQPQHF
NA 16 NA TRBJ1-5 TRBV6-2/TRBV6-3 TGTGCCAGCAGTTACTCGGGAGCGCAGGGCAATCAGCCCCAGCATTTT CASSYSGAQGNQPQHF
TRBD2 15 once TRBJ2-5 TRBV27 TGTGCCAGCAGTTTATTGGGACTAGCGCCCGAGACCCAGTACTTC CASSLLGLAPETQYF
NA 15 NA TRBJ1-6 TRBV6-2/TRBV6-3 TGTGCCAGCAGTTACTCGGGACTGGCGAATTCACCCCTCCACTTT CASSYSGLANSPLHF
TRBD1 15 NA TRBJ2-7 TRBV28 TGTGCCAGCGCCCCCTGGGGACAGGGGGCTTACGAGCAGTACTTC CASAPWGQGAYEQYF